This is a list of T cell receptor beta chains from one sample in a study of blood T cell repertoires in COVID-19. Only in-frame clones appear in the TCRdb table, and some are missing; sequencing was by immunoSEQ multiplex PCR. Among 100,000 to 150,000 clones, 82% were seen once, and the ten largest hold 3.5% to 5.5%. Source material: peripheral blood. The origin of the receptors is an older woman with acute or convalescent COVID-19. The CDR3 runs from the conserved cysteine through the conserved F or W. D genes are given only for firm matches. Clone size, where shown, is once, few, many, or a class for clones that have expanded.

j_call | v_call | d_call | clone_size | cdr3_nt | cdr3_aa
TRBJ1-2 | TRBV10-3 | NA | NA | TGTGCCATCAGTGAGCCTGAGAACTTACTACTACCATATGGCTACACCTTC | CAISEPENLLLPYGYTF
TRBJ1-2 | TRBV4-1 | TRBD1 | NA | TGCGCCAGCAGCCAATCGACAGGGAACCTCTATGGCTACACCTTC | CASSQSTGNLYGYTF
TRBJ2-3 | TRBV9 | TRBD1 | NA | TGTGCCAGCAGCGTAGTTGGGACAGTCACAGATACGCAGTATTTT | CASSVVGTVTDTQYF
TRBJ1-3 | TRBV18 | NA | NA | TGTGCCAGCTCACTCCAGGGCCACTCTGGAAACACCATATATTTT | CASSLQGHSGNTIYF
TRBJ2-5 | TRBV6-5 | TRBD2 | NA | TGTGCCAGCTCTTACACGGGGGGGTTCCAAGAGACCCAGTACTTC | CASSYTGGFQETQYF
TRBJ2-3 | TRBV5-1 | NA | NA | TGCGCCAGCAGCTTGGCCGTCCTCTCGGATACGCAGTATTTT | CASSLAVLSDTQYF
TRBJ1-2 | TRBV30 | TRBD1 | few | TGTGCCTGGAGTGCACAGGGGTCCGGGGGCTACACCTTC | CAWSAQGSGGYTF
TRBJ2-7 | TRBV11-1 | NA | NA | TGTGCCAGCAGCTTCGTAGCTTACCACGAGCAGTACTTC | CASSFVAYHEQYF
TRBJ2-2 | TRBV5-6 | TRBD1 | NA | TGTGCCAGCAGCTTGATATACAGGGGGAACACCGGGGAGCTGTTTTTT | CASSLIYRGNTGELFF
TRBJ1-6 | TRBV2 | TRBD1 | NA | TGTGCCAGCAGCTTCCTGGGACAGGGGAATTCACCCCTCCACTTT | CASSFLGQGNSPLHF
TRBJ1-2 | TRBV19 | NA | NA | TGTGCCAGTAGTATAGATATTGGGGGGACCTATGGCTACACCTTC | CASSIDIGGTYGYTF
TRBJ1-5 | TRBV5-5 | NA | few | TGTGCCAGCAGCTTGGAATTACTGCGACACCTAAGCAATCAGCCCCAGCATTTT | CASSLELLRHLSNQPQHF
TRBJ2-3 | TRBV11-3 | NA | NA | TGTGCCAGCAGCCTCCCCCGGGGGACCGCAACAGATACGCAGTATTTT | CASSLPRGTATDTQYF
TRBJ1-4 | TRBV5-1 | TRBD1 | NA | TGCGCCAGCAGCTCAAAGGTGACAGGGGCGTCTAATGAAAAACTGTTTTTT | CASSSKVTGASNEKLFF
TRBJ1-6 | TRBV5-4 | NA | NA | TGTGCCAGCAGCTTGGCCTCGTTTGGGACTACGAATTCACCCCTCCACTTT | CASSLASFGTTNSPLHF
TRBJ1-2 | TRBV6-6 | TRBD1 | once | TGTGCCAGCAGAACTCATGACAGGGGTGGCTACACCTTC | CASRTHDRGGYTF
TRBJ1-3 | TRBV6-1 | NA | NA | TGTGCCAGCAGTGAAGTTAGAAACACCATATATTTT | CASSEVRNTIYF
TRBJ2-3 | TRBV9 | TRBD1 | few | TGTGCCAGCAGCGTATCGGGACAGGGTGGCACAGATACGCAGTATTTT | CASSVSGQGGTDTQYF
TRBJ2-3 | TRBV6-4 | NA | NA | TGTGCCAGCAGTGAGGACGACAGGGGAGGGGCAGATACGCAGTATTTT | CASSEDDRGGADTQYF
TRBJ2-3 | TRBV13 | TRBD2 | NA | TGTGCCAGCAGCTTAGGCCTCGGGAGGGGCAGCACAGATACGCAGTATTTT | CASSLGLGRGSTDTQYF
TRBJ2-5 | TRBV10-3 | NA | NA | TGTGCCATACGGGATTTCCAAGAGACCCAGTACTTC | CAIRDFQETQYF
TRBJ1-1 | TRBV7-9 | NA | once | TGTGCCAGCAGCTTATTGACTAGGTGGCTGAGTGGCACTGAAGCTTTCTTT | CASSLLTRWLSGTEAFF
TRBJ2-1 | TRBV29-1 | TRBD2 | NA | TGCAGCGTGGCTAGCGGGGGGCAATACAATGAGCAGTTCTTC | CSVASGGQYNEQFF
TRBJ1-4 | TRBV15 | NA | NA | TGTGCCACCAGCAGAGACAGGGGCCCAAATGAAAAACTGTTTTTT | CATSRDRGPNEKLFF
TRBJ2-3 | TRBV7-2 | NA | NA | TGTGCCAGCAGCCTGATGGACTACACAGATACGCAGTATTTT | CASSLMDYTDTQYF
TRBJ2-3 | TRBV24-1 | TRBD2 | NA | TGTGCCACCAGTGATACCAGACTAGCGGGGATGATGGATACGCAGTATTTT | CATSDTRLAGMMDTQYF
TRBJ2-7 | TRBV7-9 | TRBD1 | NA | TGTGCCAGCATCCTGACCGGGACAGGGGAGCGCGAGCAGTACTTC | CASILTGTGEREQYF
TRBJ2-1 | TRBV6-6 | NA | NA | TGTGCCAGCAGTTACCCGACTAATGAGCAGTTCTTC | CASSYPTNEQFF
TRBJ1-5 | TRBV4-1 | NA | NA | TGCGCCAGCAGCCAGGGGGGGCCCAATCAGCCCCAGCATTTT | CASSQGGPNQPQHF